The clone carrying this T cell receptor beta chain was counted a single time. Its cognate antigen is unknown. Using immunoSEQ multiplex PCR, the repertoire was profiled, and TCRdb retains in-frame clones only, with some absent. There are approximately 70,000 clones in the sample; around 90% occur only once, and just over 0.75% lies in the top ten. This sample is part of a study of OX40 agonist ivuxolimab in advanced cancers. Overall study context: Three patients got partial responses; one had hepatocellular carcinoma and two had cutaneous melanoma. Study findings and constraints: CD8+ T cells (on average) carried more expanded clones than CD4+ T cells.

Blood draws occurred at baseline, cycle 4 day 1, and cycle 7 day 1. The receptor's source is an adult with an advanced solid tumor such as melanoma, head and neck, liver or kidney cancer. The sample here was CD4+ or CD8+ T cells sorted from blood, taken in a trial of the OX40 agonist ivuxolimab.

CDR3 DNA sequence: TGTGCCTGGAGTGCCACAGGGCTGAGCACAGATACGCAGTATTTT. It is translated as CAWSATGLSTDTQYF. This chain connects TRBV30 to TRBJ2-3, with D maybe TRBD1 (6 bases). This CDR3 region has 15 residues. Trimming removed 1 base from V and 0 bases from J, with 11 bases in between. The germline V gene has CDR1 GTSNPN and CDR2 SVGIG (reference sequence).